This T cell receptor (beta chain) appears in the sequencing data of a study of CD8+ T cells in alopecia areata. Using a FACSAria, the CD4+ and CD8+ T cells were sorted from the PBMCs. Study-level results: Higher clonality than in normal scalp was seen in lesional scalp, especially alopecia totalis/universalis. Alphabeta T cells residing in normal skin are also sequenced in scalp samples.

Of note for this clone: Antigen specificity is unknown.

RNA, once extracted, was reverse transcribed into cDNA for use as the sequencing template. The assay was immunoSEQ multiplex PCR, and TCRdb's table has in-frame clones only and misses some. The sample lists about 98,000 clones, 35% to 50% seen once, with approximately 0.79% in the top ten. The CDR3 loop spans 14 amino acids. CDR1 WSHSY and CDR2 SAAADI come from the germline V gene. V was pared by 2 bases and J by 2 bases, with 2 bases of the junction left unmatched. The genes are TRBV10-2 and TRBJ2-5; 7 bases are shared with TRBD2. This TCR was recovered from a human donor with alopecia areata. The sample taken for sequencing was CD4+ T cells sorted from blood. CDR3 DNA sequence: TGCGCCAGCAGTGAGCAGGGACTACAAGAGACCCAGTACTTC. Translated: CASSEQGLQETQYF.